The 6 T cell receptor beta chains below were found in one sample sequenced in a study of identical twins. Each CDR3 protein is one row after TCRdb ran MiXCR on the 5' RACE reads. The data contain 690,000 or so distinct CDR3 sequences, approximately 6% of them seen just once; the ten biggest clones take up under 2%. Sequences were obtained from naive T cells sorted from blood. These receptors all stem from a man aged 18 to 29 in good health.

This clonotype occurred a few times. V and J are TRBV7-9 and TRBJ1-1; weak D call: TRBD1 (5 bases). Trimming took off 4 bases at V and 4 bases at J, with 19 bases between the two ends. CDR1 SEHNR and CDR2 FQNEAQ come from the germline V gene (reference sequence). CDR3 length: 16 residues. CDR3 in DNA: TGTGCCAGCAGCTCTGCCTCGGGGGAGGATTTCACTGAAGCTTTCTTT. Translation: CASSSASGEDFTEAFF.

The rearrangement links TRBV6-2 or TRBV6-3 to TRBJ2-1; TRBD2 matches at 7 bases. The trim removed 2 bases at V and 7 bases at J, leaving 14 bases unmatched. This CDR3 spans 17 amino acids. Germline V gives CDR1 MNHEY, CDR2 SVGEGT. The CDR3 spells CASSYSPGEGLGNEQFF. The DNA for the CDR3 is TGTGCCAGCAGTTACAGCCCGGGGGAGGGCCTCGGAAATGAGCAGTTCTTC.

At least ten counts were recorded for this clonotype. This chain uses TRBV12-3 or TRBV12-4 with TRBJ1-6; D unresolved. This CDR3 is built from 13 residues. The V and J ends lost 5 bases and 7 bases respectively, with 9 bases between them. The CDR3 region is CASSPRGNSPLHF. CDR3 DNA: TGTGCCAGCAGTCCCCGGGGAAATTCACCCCTCCACTTT.

This clonotype was observed a few times. This chain links TRBV6-4 with TRBJ2-1; D is uncertain. V was shortened by 2 bases and J by 2 bases, with 16 bases between the two germline ends. Germline V CDR1 and CDR2: MRHNA, SNTAGT. CDR3 length: 17 amino acids. The DNA for the CDR3 is TGTGCCAGCAGTGACCTGGCTGGGCAGGTACCCTACAATGAGCAGTTCTTC. Protein product: CASSDLAGQVPYNEQFF.

The chain has TRBV18 and TRBJ1-5; weak D call: TRBD1 (6 bases). V gave up 3 bases and J gave up 11 bases, with 14 bases separating them. The CDR3 is made up of 13 amino acids. CDR1 is KGHSH and CDR2 is LQKENI in the germline V gene. CDR3 DNA sequence: TGTGCCAGCTCACCGGACAGAAGCGGGTCCCAGCATTTT. Its translation is CASSPDRSGSQHF. Looking up the rest from reference TRBV18 and TRBJ1-5 gives the full variable domain: NAGVMQNPRHLVRRRGQEARLRCSPMKGHSHVYWYRQLPEEGLKFMVYLQKENIIDESGMPKERFSAEFPKEGPSILRIQQVVRGDSAAYFCASSPDRSGSQHFGDGTRLSIL.

The chain uses TRBV9 and TRBJ2-7; 9 bases fit TRBD1. Germline values: CDR1 SGDLS, CDR2 YYNGEE. The V segment lost 2 bases and the J segment 6 bases; nucleotides outside the gene matches: 3. CDR3 length equals 13 residues. In DNA, the CDR3 is TGTGCCAGCAGCGTCGGACAGGGGCGCGAGCAGTACTTC. It encodes CASSVGQGREQYF.